A selection of T cell receptor beta chains follows, all from one sample in a study of blood T cell repertoires in COVID-19. The assay was immunoSEQ multiplex PCR, and TCRdb's table has in-frame clones only and misses some. The repertoire consists of 230,000 or so clones, with 80% to 90% occurring once and the leading ten covering 4% to 5%. Specimen: peripheral blood. Receptors originate from a woman between 40 and 50 years old who had recovered from COVID-19. Each CDR3 is given with its conserved first and last residue. D genes are given only for firm matches. Size tells how often a clone was seen (once, few, many) or the class of an expanded clone, and some rows leave it out.

d_gene	v_gene	abundance	j_gene	CDR3nt	CDR3aa
.	TRBV7-9	once	TRBJ1-1	TGTGCCAGCAGCTTCTACGGTCGTACTGAAGCTTTCTTT	CASSFYGRTEAFF
TRBD1	TRBV11-2	.	TRBJ1-1	TGTGCCAGCAGCCCGACAGGGGGCGTTTGGACTGAAGCTTTCTTT	CASSPTGGVWTEAFF
.	TRBV6-5	few	TRBJ2-3	TGTGCCAGCAGCCACGGGGAGGTCGGCACAGATACGCAGTATTTT	CASSHGEVGTDTQYF
.	TRBV7-6	.	TRBJ1-1	TGTGCCAGCAGCTTAAACGGTGGTGACACTGAAGCTTTCTTT	CASSLNGGDTEAFF
.	TRBV6-2/TRBV6-3	.	TRBJ2-2	TGTGCCAGCAGTTATTCCAGGGGTCCCACCGGGGAGCTGTTTTTT	CASSYSRGPTGELFF
.	TRBV7-9	.	TRBJ1-6	TGTGCCAGCAGCCCGTTGGAGGGGTCACCCCTCCACTTT	CASSPLEGSPLHF
.	TRBV18	.	TRBJ2-5	TGTGCCAGCTCACCAATGGAGGGGTGGGAAGAGACCCAGTACTTC	CASSPMEGWEETQYF
.	TRBV6-5	.	TRBJ1-5	TGTGCCAGCACCGCGCCAGGGAATCAGCCCCAGCATTTT	CASTAPGNQPQHF
.	TRBV2	.	TRBJ2-5	TGTGCCAGCAGTGTCGGACAGTACCAAGAGACCCAGTACTTC	CASSVGQYQETQYF
TRBD2	TRBV30	.	TRBJ2-1	TGTGCCTGGGGGATCGGGGGGGGTGACTACAATGAGCAGTTCTTC	CAWGIGGGDYNEQFF
TRBD1	TRBV7-9	.	TRBJ1-5	TGTGCCAGCAGCTTAGATACCGGGACAGGGAATCAGCCCCAGCATTTT	CASSLDTGTGNQPQHF
.	TRBV19	.	TRBJ2-2	TGTGCCACCAGGGGCCAGGGCTTGGGGGAGCTGTTTTTT	CATRGQGLGELFF
TRBD2	TRBV5-1	few	TRBJ2-1	TGCGCCAGTAAGCCGGGACTAGCCCAAATCGAGGTCTTC	CASKPGLAQIEVF
.	TRBV7-6	.	TRBJ2-3	TGTGCCAGCAGCTTAGCGCCGGGGAGCACAGATACGCAGTATTTT	CASSLAPGSTDTQYF
TRBD1	TRBV7-6	.	TRBJ2-7	TGTGCCAGCAGCTTATGGACAGGGAGCTACGAGCAGTACTTC	CASSLWTGSYEQYF
.	TRBV6-5	.	TRBJ1-1	TGTGCCAGCAGAAGACAGGTCCTGAACACTGAAGCTTTCTTT	CASRRQVLNTEAFF
.	TRBV30	.	TRBJ2-3	TGTGCCTGGAGTGTAGGGCGGGGACGCCCCAGCGCAGATACGCAGTATTTT	CAWSVGRGRPSADTQYF
.	TRBV30	.	TRBJ2-3	TGTGCCTCCAGGGGAGCAGATACGCAGTATTTT	CASRGADTQYF
.	TRBV6-5	.	TRBJ1-2	TGTGCCAGCAGTTACTCTTCCCTACGGTGGGGCTACACCTTC	CASSYSSLRWGYTF
TRBD1	TRBV30	.	TRBJ2-5	TGTGCCTGGAGAGATAGGGGGCCAAGGAGGTTTGAGACCCAGTACTTC	CAWRDRGPRRFETQYF
.	TRBV3-1/TRBV3-2	.	TRBJ2-5	TGTGCCAGCAGCCCTGAGTACGGGGAGGCCAGTGAGACCCAGTACTTC	CASSPEYGEASETQYF
.	TRBV28	.	TRBJ2-1	TGTGCCAGCAGTGTCACCTACAATGAGCAGTTCTTC	CASSVTYNEQFF
.	TRBV18	.	TRBJ1-2	TGTGCCAGCTCACCATCGGAGGACTATGGCTACACCTTC	CASSPSEDYGYTF
.	TRBV14	once	TRBJ1-6	TGTGCCAGCAGCCAAGGCCGCCGGGACTACAATTCACCCCTCCACTTT	CASSQGRRDYNSPLHF
.	TRBV5-1	.	TRBJ2-6	TGCGCCAGCAGCTTTCTAACGAAAGGAGGGGTTGATGCTACTGGGGCCAACGTCCTGACTTTC	CASSFLTKGGVDATGANVLTF
.	TRBV7-9	.	TRBJ2-7	TGTGCCAGCAGCTTCTCTAGCAATCTCGAGCAGTACTTC	CASSFSSNLEQYF
TRBD2	TRBV2	.	TRBJ2-3	TGTGCCAGGACGGGAGGCCCGGGGTCCGCGACTGATACGCAGTATTTT	CARTGGPGSATDTQYF
.	TRBV2	.	TRBJ2-7	TGTGCCAGCAGTGATGGGTCGAGGAGCTCCTACGAGCAGTACTTC	CASSDGSRSSYEQYF
.	TRBV6-4	few	TRBJ2-1	TGTGCCAGCAGTGACTCGATGCGGGGAAGCGGGGAGCAGTTCTTC	CASSDSMRGSGEQFF
TRBD2	TRBV12-5	.	TRBJ2-1	TGTGCTAGTGGTGTTGGGACTAGAACCAATGAGCAGTTCTTC	CASGVGTRTNEQFF
.	TRBV5-6	.	TRBJ2-5	TGTGCCAGCAGCTTAAGGAGCTTCGGGCAAGAGACCCAGTACTTC	CASSLRSFGQETQYF